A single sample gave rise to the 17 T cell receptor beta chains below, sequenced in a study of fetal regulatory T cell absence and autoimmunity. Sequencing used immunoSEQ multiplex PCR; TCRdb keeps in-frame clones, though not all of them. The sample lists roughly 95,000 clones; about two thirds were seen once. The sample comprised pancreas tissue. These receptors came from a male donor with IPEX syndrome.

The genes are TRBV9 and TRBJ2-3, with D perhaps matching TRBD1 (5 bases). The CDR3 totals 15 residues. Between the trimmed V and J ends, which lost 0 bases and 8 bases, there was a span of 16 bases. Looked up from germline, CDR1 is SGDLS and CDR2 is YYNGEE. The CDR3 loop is CASSVGSPRVGTQYF. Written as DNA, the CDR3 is TGTGCCAGCAGCGTAGGGTCCCCCAGGGTCGGTACGCAGTATTTT.

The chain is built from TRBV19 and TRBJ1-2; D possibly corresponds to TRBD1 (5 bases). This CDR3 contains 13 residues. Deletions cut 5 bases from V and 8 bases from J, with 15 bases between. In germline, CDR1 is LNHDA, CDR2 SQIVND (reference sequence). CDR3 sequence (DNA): TGTGCCAGTAGTCTCAGCAGGGCTAAAGGCTACACCTTC. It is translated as CASSLSRAKGYTF.

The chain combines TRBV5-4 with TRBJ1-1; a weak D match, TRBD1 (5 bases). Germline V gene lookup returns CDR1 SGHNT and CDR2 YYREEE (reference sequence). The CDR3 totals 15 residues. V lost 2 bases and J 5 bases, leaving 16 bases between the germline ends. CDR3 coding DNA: TGTGCCAGCAGCTTTTACCAAGGGGCGAAAACTGAAGCTTTCTTT. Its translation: CASSFYQGAKTEAFF.

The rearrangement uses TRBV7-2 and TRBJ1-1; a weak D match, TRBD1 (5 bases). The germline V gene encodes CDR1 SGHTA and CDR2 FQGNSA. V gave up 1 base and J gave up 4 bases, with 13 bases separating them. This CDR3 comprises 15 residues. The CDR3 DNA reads TGTGCCAGCAGCTTAGTACTGGGACTGTCCACTGAAGCTTTCTTT. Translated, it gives CASSLVLGLSTEAFF.

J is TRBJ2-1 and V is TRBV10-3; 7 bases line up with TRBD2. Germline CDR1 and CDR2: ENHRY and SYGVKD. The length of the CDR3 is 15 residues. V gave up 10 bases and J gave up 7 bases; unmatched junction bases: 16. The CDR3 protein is CATASLSGGTNEQFF. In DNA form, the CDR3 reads TGTGCCACAGCGTCGTTATCGGGGGGAACGAATGAGCAGTTCTTC.

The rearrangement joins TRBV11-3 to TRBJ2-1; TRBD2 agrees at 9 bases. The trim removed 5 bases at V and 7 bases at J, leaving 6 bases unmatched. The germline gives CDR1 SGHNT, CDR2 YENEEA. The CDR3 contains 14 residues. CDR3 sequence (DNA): TGTGCCAGCAGCCTAGCGGGACCCCCAAATGAGCAGTTCTTC. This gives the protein CASSLAGPPNEQFF.

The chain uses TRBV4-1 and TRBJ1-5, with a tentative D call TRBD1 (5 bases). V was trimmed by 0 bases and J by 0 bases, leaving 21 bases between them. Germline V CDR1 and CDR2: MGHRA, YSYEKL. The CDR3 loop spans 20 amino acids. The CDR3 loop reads CASSQDLRGRGYNSNQPQHF. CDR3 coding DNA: TGCGCCAGCAGCCAAGATCTAAGAGGGCGGGGGTACAATAGCAATCAGCCCCAGCATTTT.

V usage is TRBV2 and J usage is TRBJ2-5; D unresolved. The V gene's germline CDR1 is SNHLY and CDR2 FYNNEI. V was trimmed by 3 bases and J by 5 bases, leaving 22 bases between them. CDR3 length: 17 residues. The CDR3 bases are TGTGCCAGCAGTGATCGGTGCGGAGTCAAGATGGGGGAGACCCAGTACTTC. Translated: CASSDRCGVKMGETQYF.

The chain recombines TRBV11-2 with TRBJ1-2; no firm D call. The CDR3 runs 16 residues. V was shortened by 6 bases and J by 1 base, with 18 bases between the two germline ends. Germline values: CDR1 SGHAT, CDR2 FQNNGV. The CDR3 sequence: CASRLKTARINYGYTF. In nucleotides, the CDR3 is TGTGCCAGCAGGCTAAAGACGGCTAGAATTAACTATGGCTACACCTTC.

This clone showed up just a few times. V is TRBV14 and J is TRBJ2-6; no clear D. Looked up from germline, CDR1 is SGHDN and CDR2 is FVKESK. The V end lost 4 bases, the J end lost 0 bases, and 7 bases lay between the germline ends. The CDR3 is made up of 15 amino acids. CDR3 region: CASSPRLSGANVLTF. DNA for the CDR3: TGTGCCAGCAGCCCGAGGCTCTCTGGGGCCAACGTCCTGACTTTC.

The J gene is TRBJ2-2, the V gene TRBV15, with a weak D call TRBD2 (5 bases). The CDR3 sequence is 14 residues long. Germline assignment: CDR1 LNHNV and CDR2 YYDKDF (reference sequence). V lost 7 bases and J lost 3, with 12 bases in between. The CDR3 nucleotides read TGTGCCACCACTGAGGACTCCTACACCGGGGAGCTGTTTTTT. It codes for CATTEDSYTGELFF.

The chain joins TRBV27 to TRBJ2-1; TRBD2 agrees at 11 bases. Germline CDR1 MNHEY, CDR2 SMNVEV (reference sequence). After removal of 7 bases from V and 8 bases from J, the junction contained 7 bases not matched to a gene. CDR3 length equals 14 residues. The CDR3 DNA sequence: TGTGCCAGCACCTCGGGGACTAGCGGCCATGAGCAGTTCTTC. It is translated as CASTSGTSGHEQFF.

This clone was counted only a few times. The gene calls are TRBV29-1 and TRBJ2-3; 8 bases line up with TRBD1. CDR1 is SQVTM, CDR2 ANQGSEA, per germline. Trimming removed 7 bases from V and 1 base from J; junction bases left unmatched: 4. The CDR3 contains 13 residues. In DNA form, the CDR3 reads TGCAGCGATACGGGACAGGGCACAGATACGCAGTATTTT. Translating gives CSDTGQGTDTQYF.

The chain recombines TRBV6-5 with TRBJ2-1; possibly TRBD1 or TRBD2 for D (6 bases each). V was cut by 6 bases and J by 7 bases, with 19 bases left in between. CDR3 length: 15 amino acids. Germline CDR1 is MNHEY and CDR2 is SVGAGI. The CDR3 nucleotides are TGTGCCAGCAGAGGGGGGTTCTCCTTTGGAAATGAGCAGTTCTTC. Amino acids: CASRGGFSFGNEQFF.

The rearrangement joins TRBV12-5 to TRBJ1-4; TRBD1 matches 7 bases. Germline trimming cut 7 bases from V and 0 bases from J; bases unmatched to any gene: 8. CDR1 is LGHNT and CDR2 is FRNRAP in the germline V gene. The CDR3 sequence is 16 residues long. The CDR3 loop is CASAAGQGATNEKLFF. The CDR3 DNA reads TGTGCTAGTGCGGCGGGGCAGGGGGCAACTAATGAAAAACTGTTTTTT.

CDR3 region: CASSVGGGNYEQYF. DNA for the CDR3: TGTGCCAGCAGCGTGGGCGGGGGGAACTACGAGCAGTACTTC. The genes are TRBV9 and TRBJ2-7; 8 bases align to TRBD2. This CDR3 has 14 residues. Germline CDR1 reads SGDLS; CDR2 reads YYNGEE. V lost 2 bases and J lost 3; bases outside the gene matches: 4. Combining the CDR3 with reference TRBV9 and TRBJ2-7 gives the whole variable domain DSGVTQTPKHLITATGQRVTLRCSPRSGDLSVYWYQQSLDQGLQFLIQYYNGEERAKGNILERFSAQQFPDLHSELNLSSLELGDSALYFCASSVGGGNYEQYFGPGTRLTVT.

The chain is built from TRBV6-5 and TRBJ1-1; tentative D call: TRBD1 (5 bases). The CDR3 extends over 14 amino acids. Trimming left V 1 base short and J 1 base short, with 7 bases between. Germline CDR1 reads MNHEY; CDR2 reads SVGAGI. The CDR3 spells CASSYLGENTEAFF. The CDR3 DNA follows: TGTGCCAGCAGTTACTTGGGGGAGAACACTGAAGCTTTCTTT.